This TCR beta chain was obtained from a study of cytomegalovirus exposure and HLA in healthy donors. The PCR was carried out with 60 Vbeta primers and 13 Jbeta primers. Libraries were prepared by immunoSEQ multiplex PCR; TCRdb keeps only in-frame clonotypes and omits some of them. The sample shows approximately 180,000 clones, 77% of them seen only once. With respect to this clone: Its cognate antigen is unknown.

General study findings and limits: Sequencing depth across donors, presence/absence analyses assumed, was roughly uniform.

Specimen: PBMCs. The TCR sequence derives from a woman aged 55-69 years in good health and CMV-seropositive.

As DNA, the CDR3 is TGCGCCAGCAGCCAAGATCGGGGTCAGCCCCAGCATTTT. Protein product: CASSQDRGQPQHF. The chain has TRBV4-3 and TRBJ1-5; D unresolved. Trimming removed 0 bases from V and 6 bases from J, with 6 bases in between. Germline V lookup: CDR1 LGHNA, CDR2 YSLEER. This CDR3 comprises 13 residues.